This T cell receptor (beta chain) was obtained from a study of T cell responses to AZD1222 COVID-19 vaccine. Germline assignment: CDR1 SGHRS and CDR2 YFSETQ. Trimming took 2 bases from V and 2 from J, leaving 10 bases between them. The CDR3 covers 14 residues. Remarks on this clone: What it binds is unknown.

The method was immunoSEQ multiplex PCR; TCRdb's version includes in-frame clones alone and lacks a portion of them. Among tens of thousands of clones listed, over 80% were seen once. Regarding the study as a whole: Clonal diversity may have been underestimated in mostly white British donors.

The sequence was obtained from an adult who received the AZD1222 COVID-19 vaccine. This sample comprised peripheral blood, obtained 28 days after the second AZD1222 dose. The chain is built from TRBV5-1 and TRBJ1-1; perhaps TRBD1 as D (5 bases). CDR3 DNA sequence: TGCGCCAGCAGCTTCGGGGCCGCCAACACTGAAGCTTTCTTT. The encoded protein is CASSFGAANTEAFF.